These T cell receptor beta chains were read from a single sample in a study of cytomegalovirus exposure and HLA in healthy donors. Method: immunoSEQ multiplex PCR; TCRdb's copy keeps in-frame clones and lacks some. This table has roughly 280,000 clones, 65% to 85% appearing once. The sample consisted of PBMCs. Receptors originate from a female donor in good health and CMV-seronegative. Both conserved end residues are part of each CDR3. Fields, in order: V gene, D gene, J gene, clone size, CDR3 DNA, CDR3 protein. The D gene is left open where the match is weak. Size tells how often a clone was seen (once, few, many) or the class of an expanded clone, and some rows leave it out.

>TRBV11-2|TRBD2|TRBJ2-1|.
TGTGCCAGCAGCTCGGACACCGGGACTAGCGCCAACAATGAGCAGTTCTTC
CASSSDTGTSANNEQFF
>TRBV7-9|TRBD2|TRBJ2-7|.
TGTGCCAGCAGCTTATCGCTAGCGGTTAACTCCTACGAGCAGTACTTC
CASSLSLAVNSYEQYF
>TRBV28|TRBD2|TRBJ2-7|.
TGTGCCAGCAGTTTAGCGGGAGGGCCGTACGAGCAGTACTTC
CASSLAGGPYEQYF
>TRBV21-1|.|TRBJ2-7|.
TGTGCCAGCAGCAAAACTTCCTACCTAGCGGGAGCCTACGAGCAGTACTTC
CASSKTSYLAGAYEQYF
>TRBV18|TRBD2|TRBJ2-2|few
TGTGCCAGCTCACTTACTAGCGGGAACACCGGGGAGCTGTTTTTT
CASSLTSGNTGELFF
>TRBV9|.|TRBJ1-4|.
TGTGCCAGCAGCGTAGATGAAGGACGGGGATCCGTTAGTGAAAAACTGTTTTTT
CASSVDEGRGSVSEKLFF
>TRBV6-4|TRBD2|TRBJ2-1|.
TGTGCCAGCAGTGACTCGGCGGGAGGGCCAAGGGAGCAGTTCTTC
CASSDSAGGPREQFF
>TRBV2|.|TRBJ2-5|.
TGTGCCAGCAGCGGGACTCCGCAAGAGACCCAGTACTTC
CASSGTPQETQYF
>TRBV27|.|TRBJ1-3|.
TGTGCCAGCAGTTTAACGGGACAACGAAACACCATATATTTT
CASSLTGQRNTIYF
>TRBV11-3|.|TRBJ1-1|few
TGTGCCAGCAGCCCGTACGACAAGCCGAACACTGAAGCTTTCTTT
CASSPYDKPNTEAFF
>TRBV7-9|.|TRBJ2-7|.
TGTGCCAGCAGCCCATCATTACTAGGCGAGCAGTACTTC
CASSPSLLGEQYF
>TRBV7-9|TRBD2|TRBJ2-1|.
TGTGCCAGCAGACCGCCGGGACTAGCGGGAGATGGGCACAATGAGCAGTTCTTC
CASRPPGLAGDGHNEQFF
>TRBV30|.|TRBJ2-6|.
TGTGCCTGGAGTCGGGGGAGCTCTGGGGCCAACGTCCTGACTTTC
CAWSRGSSGANVLTF
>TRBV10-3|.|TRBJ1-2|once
TGTGCCATCAGTGAGTCGAGTAGACAGACTAACTATGGCTACACCTTC
CAISESSRQTNYGYTF
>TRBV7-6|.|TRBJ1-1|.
TGTGCCAGCAGCTTAGAGCGGGGTACTGAAGCTTTCTTT
CASSLERGTEAFF
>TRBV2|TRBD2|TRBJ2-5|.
TGTGCCAGCAGTGACGCGGGACTAGCGGACCCTTATCAAGAGACCCAGTACTTC
CASSDAGLADPYQETQYF
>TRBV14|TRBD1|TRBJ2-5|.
TGTGCCATCTCAGTTGGCAGGGGGCTACAAGAGACCCAGTACTTC
CAISVGRGLQETQYF
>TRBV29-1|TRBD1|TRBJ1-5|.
TGCAGCGGCCGCCGGGACAGGTGTAGCAATCAGCCCCAGCATTTT
CSGRRDRCSNQPQHF
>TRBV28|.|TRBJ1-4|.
TGTGCCAGCAGTTGGGGGGATAGAGAAAAACTGTTTTTT
CASSWGDREKLFF
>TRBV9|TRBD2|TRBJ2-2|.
TGTGCCAGCAGCGTATATCCGGGAGGAGGCGGGAACACCGGGGAGCTGTTTTTT
CASSVYPGGGGNTGELFF
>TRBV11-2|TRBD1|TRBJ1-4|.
TGTGCCAGCAGCTTAAACGCGGCAGGGGGAAGTGAAAAACTGTTTTTT
CASSLNAAGGSEKLFF
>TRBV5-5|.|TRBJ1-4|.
TGTGCCAGCAGCTTGACCCCGCGACTCCCAACTAATGAAAAACTGTTTTTT
CASSLTPRLPTNEKLFF
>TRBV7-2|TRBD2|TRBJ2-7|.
TGTGCCAGCAGCTTTAGCGGGAGCCAACCCTACGAGCAGTACTTC
CASSFSGSQPYEQYF
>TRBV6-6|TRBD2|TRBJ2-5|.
TGTGCCAGCAGTTACAGTCGGGGGGTGCAAGAGACCCAGTACTTC
CASSYSRGVQETQYF
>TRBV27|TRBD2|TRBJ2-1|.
TGTGCCAGCAGTTTGGGACTAGCGGGAGAAAATGAGCAGTTCTTC
CASSLGLAGENEQFF
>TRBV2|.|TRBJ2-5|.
TGTGCCAGCAGTAACGGGGAGACCCAGTACTTC
CASSNGETQYF
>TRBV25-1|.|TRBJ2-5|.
TGTGCCAGCAGTGAATGGGGGAGGGAGACCCAGTACTTC
CASSEWGRETQYF
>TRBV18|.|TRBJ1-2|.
TGTGCCAGCTCACCGCAGGGTAACTATGGCTACACCTTC
CASSPQGNYGYTF
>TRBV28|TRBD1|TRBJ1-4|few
TGTGCCAGCAGTGTAGACAGGGGGCGCGTTGAAAAACTGTTTTTT
CASSVDRGRVEKLFF
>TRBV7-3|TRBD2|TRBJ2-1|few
TGTGCCAGCAGCGGTAGCGGGGCCACGAACAATGAGCAGTTCTTC
CASSGSGATNNEQFF
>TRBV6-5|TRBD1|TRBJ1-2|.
TGTGCCAGCAGTCCCGGGCAGGGGGCGCGAGGCTACACCTTC
CASSPGQGARGYTF
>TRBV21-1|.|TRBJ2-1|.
TGTGCCAGCAGCAATGAGGTAGCGGGAGTGAATGAGCAGTTCTTC
CASSNEVAGVNEQFF
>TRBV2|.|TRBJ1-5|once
TGTGCCAGCAGTGGGGAGAGTTTGAATCAGCCCCAGCATTTT
CASSGESLNQPQHF
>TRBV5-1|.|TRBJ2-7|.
TGCGCCAGCAGCTTGGGCTACGGCTCCTACGAGCAGTACTTC
CASSLGYGSYEQYF
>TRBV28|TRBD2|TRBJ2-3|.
TGTGCCAGCAGTTCACCAGCGGGAGGGTCCATACGGTGGTATTTT
CASSSPAGGSIRWYF
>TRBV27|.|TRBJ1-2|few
TGTGCCAGCAGTCCCCTAGGTTTCAGTGGCTACACCTTC
CASSPLGFSGYTF
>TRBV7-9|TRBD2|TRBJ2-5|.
TGTGCCAGCAGCTTAGCGAAGGGACTAGCGGGAGATATAGAGACCCAGTACTTC
CASSLAKGLAGDIETQYF
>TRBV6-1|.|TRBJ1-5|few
TGTGCCAGCAGTGAAGCGCTGGACAGCTATCAGCCCCAGCATTTT
CASSEALDSYQPQHF
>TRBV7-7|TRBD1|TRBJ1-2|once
TGTGCCCCTTTAGACAGGGGTAACTATGGCTACACCTTC
CAPLDRGNYGYTF
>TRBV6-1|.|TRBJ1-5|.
TGTGCCAGCAGGCCCCAGACAGGAATGGGTCAGCCCCAGCATTTT
CASRPQTGMGQPQHF
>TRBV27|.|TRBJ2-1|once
TGTGCCAGAAGCTCAGGGATAGATGAGCAGTTCTTC
CARSSGIDEQFF
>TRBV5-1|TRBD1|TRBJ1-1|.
TGCGCCAGCACCAAGGGACAGGGACCGAACACTGAAGCTTTCTTT
CASTKGQGPNTEAFF